This T cell receptor (beta chain) was captured in a study of T-cell reconstitution after alpha-beta-depleted transplantation in children. Unique molecular identifiers were incorporated into the prepared TCRbeta library. In TCRdb, the PCR reads were re-called with MiXCR into one record per CDR3 protein. Of approximately 490,000 distinct CDR3 sequences in the sample, approximately 12% are singletons; the top ten hold about 5%. This clonotype showed up many times. The CDR3 consists of 16 residues. The V gene end was trimmed by 4 bases and the J gene end by 1 base; junction bases not matched to a gene: 10. Germline V CDR1 and CDR2: LGHNA, YNFKEQ.

This TCR came from a human donor who donated a stem cell graft to a child with combined immunodeficiency. The genes are TRBV4-2 and TRBJ2-7; TRBD1 matches 7 bases. Sample: PBMCs from the stem cell graft donor, taken from the stem cell graft. CDR3 amino acids: CASSLPRTGGSYEQYF. The DNA for the CDR3 is TGTGCCAGCAGCCTACCCCGGACAGGCGGGTCCTACGAGCAGTACTTC.